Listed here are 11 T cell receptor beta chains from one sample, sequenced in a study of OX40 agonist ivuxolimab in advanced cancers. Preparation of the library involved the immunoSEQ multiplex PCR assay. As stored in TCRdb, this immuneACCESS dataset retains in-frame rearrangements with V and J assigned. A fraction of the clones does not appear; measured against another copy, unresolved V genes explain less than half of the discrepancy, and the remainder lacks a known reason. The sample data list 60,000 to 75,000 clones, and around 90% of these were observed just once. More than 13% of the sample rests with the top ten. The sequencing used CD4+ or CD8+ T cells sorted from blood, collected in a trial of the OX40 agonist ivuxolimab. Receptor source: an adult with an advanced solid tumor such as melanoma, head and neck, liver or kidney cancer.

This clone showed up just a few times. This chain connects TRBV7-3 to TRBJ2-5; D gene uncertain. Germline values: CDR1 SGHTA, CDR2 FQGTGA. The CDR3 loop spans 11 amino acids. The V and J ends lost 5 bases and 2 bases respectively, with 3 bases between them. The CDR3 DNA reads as TGTGCCAGCAGCCAACAAGAGACCCAGTACTTC. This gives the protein CASSQQETQYF.

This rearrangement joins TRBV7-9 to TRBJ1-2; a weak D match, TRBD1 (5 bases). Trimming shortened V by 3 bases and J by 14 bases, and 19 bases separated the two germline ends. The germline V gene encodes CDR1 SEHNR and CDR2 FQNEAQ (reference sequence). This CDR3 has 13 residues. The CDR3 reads CASSFQGLSFETF. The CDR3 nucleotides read TGTGCCAGCAGCTTCCAGGGCCTCTCCTTCGAGACCTTC.

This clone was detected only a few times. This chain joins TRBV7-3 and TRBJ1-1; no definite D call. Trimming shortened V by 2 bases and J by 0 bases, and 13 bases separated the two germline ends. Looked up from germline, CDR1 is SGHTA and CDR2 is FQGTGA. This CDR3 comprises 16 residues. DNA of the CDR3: TGTGCCAGCAGCTTAGTTCGGGCTAGTTTGAACACTGAAGCTTTCTTT. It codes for CASSLVRASLNTEAFF.

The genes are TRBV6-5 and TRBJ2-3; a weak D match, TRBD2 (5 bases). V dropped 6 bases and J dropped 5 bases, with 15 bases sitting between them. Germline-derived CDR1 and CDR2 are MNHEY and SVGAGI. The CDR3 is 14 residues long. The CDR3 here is CASSLMRAIDTQYF. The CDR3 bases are TGTGCCAGCAGCCTCATGAGGGCAATAGATACGCAGTATTTT.

CDR3 protein: CASSPRQGSYEQYF. The CDR3, as DNA: TGTGCCAGCAGTCCCAGACAGGGAAGTTACGAGCAGTACTTC. V gene TRBV6-5 combines with J gene TRBJ2-7, with 7 bases that match TRBD1. CDR1 is MNHEY, CDR2 SVGAGI, per germline. Trimming cost V 5 bases and J 4 bases; bases outside gene matches: 8. The CDR3 sequence is 14 residues long.

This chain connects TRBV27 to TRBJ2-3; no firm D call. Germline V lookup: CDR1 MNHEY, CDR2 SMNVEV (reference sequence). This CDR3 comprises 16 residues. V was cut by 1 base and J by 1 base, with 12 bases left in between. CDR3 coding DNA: TGTGCCAGCAGTTTATGGGGAATTGGTGGCACAGATACGCAGTATTTT. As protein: CASSLWGIGGTDTQYF.

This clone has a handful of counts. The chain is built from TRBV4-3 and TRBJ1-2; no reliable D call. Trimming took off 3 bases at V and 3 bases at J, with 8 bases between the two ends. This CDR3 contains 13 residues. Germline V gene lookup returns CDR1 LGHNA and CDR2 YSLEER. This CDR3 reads CASSQGFDYGYTF. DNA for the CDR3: TGCGCCAGCAGCCAGGGATTCGACTATGGCTACACCTTC.

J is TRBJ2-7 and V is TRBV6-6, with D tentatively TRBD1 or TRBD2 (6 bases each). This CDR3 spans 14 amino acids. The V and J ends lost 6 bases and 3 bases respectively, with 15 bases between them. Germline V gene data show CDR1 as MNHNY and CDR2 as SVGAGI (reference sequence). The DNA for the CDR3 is TGTGCCAGCAGGCCGGGGGACACCATCTACGAGCAGTACTTC. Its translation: CASRPGDTIYEQYF.

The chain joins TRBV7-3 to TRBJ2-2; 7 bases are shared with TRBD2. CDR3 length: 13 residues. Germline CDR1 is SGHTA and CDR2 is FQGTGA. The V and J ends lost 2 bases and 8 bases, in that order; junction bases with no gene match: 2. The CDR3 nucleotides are TGTGCCAGCAGCTTACGCGGGGGAGGGGAGCTGTTTTTT. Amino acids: CASSLRGGGELFF.

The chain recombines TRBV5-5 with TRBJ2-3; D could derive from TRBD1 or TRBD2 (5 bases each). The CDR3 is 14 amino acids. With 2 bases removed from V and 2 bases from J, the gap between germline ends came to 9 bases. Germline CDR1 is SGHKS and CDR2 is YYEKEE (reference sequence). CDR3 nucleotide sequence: TGTGCCAGCAGCTTTTGGGACCTCACAGATACGCAGTATTTT. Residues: CASSFWDLTDTQYF.

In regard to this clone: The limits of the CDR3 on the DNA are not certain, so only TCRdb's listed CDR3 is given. The CDR3 region is CSVGTGSGRAVFF. The V and J genes are TRBV29-1 and TRBJ2-1; no DNA check was done on the table's D call, TRBD2. Germline CDR1 reads SQVTM; CDR2 reads ANQGSEA. The CDR3 is 13 residues long, ends included.